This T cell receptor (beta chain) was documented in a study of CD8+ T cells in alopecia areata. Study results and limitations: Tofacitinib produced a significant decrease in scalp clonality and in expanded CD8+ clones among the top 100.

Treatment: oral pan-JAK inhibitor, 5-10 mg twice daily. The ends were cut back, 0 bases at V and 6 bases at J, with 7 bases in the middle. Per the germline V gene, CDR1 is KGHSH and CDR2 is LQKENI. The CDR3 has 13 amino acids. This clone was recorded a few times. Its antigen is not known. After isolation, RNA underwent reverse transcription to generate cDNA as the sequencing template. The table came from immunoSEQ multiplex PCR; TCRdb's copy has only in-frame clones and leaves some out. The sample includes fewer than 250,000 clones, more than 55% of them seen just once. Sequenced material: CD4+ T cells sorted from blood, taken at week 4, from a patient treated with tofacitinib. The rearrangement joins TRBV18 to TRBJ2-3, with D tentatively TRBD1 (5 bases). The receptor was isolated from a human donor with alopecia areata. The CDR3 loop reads CASSPPPGDTQYF. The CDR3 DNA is TGTGCCAGCTCACCACCGCCAGGGGATACGCAGTATTTT.